The 19 T cell receptor beta chains listed next were all sequenced from one sample in a study of cytomegalovirus exposure and HLA in healthy donors. The primer mix had 60 Vbeta and 13 Jbeta primers. The assay was immunoSEQ multiplex PCR, and TCRdb's table has in-frame clones only and misses some. This table holds some 130,000 clones. Material: PBMCs. The receptors stem from a man between 18 and 35 years old in good health and CMV-seronegative.

The chain carries TRBV7-2 and TRBJ1-5; TRBD1 might be the D (5 bases). This CDR3 has 11 residues. Germline V gene data show CDR1 as SGHTA and CDR2 as FQGNSA. Trimming left V 8 bases short and J 7 bases short, with 9 bases between. The CDR3 reads CASGGTQPQHF. CDR3 bases: TGTGCCAGCGGGGGGACGCAGCCCCAGCATTTT.

This chain joins TRBV30 and TRBJ1-1; the D gene is possibly TRBD1 (5 bases). This CDR3 spans 13 amino acids. V was clipped by 0 bases and J by 2 bases, with 7 bases between them. Germline V CDR1 and CDR2: GTSNPN, SVGIG (reference sequence). CDR3 in amino acids: CAWSVGENTEAFF. The DNA for the CDR3 is TGTGCCTGGAGTGTAGGGGAAAACACTGAAGCTTTCTTT.

The chain combines TRBV16 with TRBJ2-7; D is undetermined. V lost 1 base and J lost 2, with 9 bases in between. The CDR3 is made up of 14 amino acids. Germline V gives CDR1 KGHSY, CDR2 FQNENV. The CDR3 protein is CASSQYRQAYEQYF. CDR3 sequence (DNA): TGTGCCAGCAGCCAATATAGACAAGCCTACGAGCAGTACTTC.

The chain uses TRBV28 and TRBJ1-6; D not certain. The CDR3 consists of 14 residues. CDR1 is MDHEN, CDR2 SYDVKM, per germline. The V end lost 4 bases, the J end lost 9 bases, and 13 bases lay between the germline ends. In DNA, the CDR3 is TGTGCCAGCAGTTCGATCCAAGGGAGTTCACCCCTCCACTTT. Its protein is CASSSIQGSSPLHF. The entire variable domain, with the rest obtained from reference TRBV28 and TRBJ1-6, is as follows: DVKVTQSSRYLVKRTGEKVFLECVQDMDHENMFWYRQDPGLGLRLIYFSYDVKMKEKGDIPEGYSVSREKKERFSLILESASTNQTSMYLCASSSIQGSSPLHFGNGTRLTVT.

The chain employs TRBV5-1 and TRBJ1-5, with D uncertain. This CDR3 spans 14 amino acids. Trimming cost V 0 bases and J 6 bases, with 10 bases left between them. Germline CDR1 and CDR2: SGHRS and YFSETQ. The CDR3 region is CASSLDSPFQPQHF. CDR3 bases: TGCGCCAGCAGCTTGGACAGCCCATTTCAGCCCCAGCATTTT.

The rearrangement joins TRBV9 to TRBJ2-5, with TRBD2 as a possible D gene (6 bases). V dropped 1 base and J dropped 3 bases, with 10 bases sitting between them. CDR3 length equals 14 residues. The V gene's germline CDR1 is SGDLS and CDR2 YYNGEE. This CDR3 reads CASSVNGGKETQYF. The CDR3 DNA is TGTGCCAGCAGCGTAAACGGAGGGAAAGAGACCCAGTACTTC.

The chain has TRBV28 and TRBJ1-5; D call uncertain. The germline V gene has CDR1 MDHEN and CDR2 SYDVKM. V gave up 6 bases and J gave up 2 bases, with 5 bases separating them. There are 12 residues in the CDR3. The CDR3 DNA follows: TGTGCCAGCAGGGGAGGCAATCAGCCCCAGCATTTT. This sequence encodes CASRGGNQPQHF.

The chain uses TRBV28 and TRBJ1-1; D not certain. The V and J ends lost 10 bases and 6 bases respectively, with 24 bases between them. From germline, CDR1 is MDHEN and CDR2 SYDVKM. This CDR3 comprises 15 residues. CDR3 bases: TGTGCCACCGTCCTAGTGTCAGTGTGGGTGGCTGAAGCTTTCTTT. Translation gives CATVLVSVWVAEAFF. Using reference TRBV28 and TRBJ1-1 for the parts outside the CDR3, the full variable domain is DVKVTQSSRYLVKRTGEKVFLECVQDMDHENMFWYRQDPGLGLRLIYFSYDVKMKEKGDIPEGYSVSREKKERFSLILESASTNQTSMYLCATVLVSVWVAEAFFGQGTRLTVV.

The V gene is TRBV6-6, the J gene TRBJ1-6; 9 bases fit TRBD1. V lost 6 bases to trimming and J lost 10 bases; unmatched junction nucleotides: 10. CDR3 size: 15 residues. Looked up from germline, CDR1 is MNHNY and CDR2 is SVGAGI (reference sequence). CDR3 protein: CASSSTRTGESPLHF. The CDR3 DNA reads as TGTGCCAGCAGCTCTACGCGGACAGGGGAATCACCCCTCCACTTT.

The chain links TRBV6-1 to TRBJ1-2; no clear D gene. V was pared by 0 bases and J by 4 bases, with 6 bases between. Germline V gives CDR1 MNHNS, CDR2 SASEGT. This CDR3 contains 13 residues. CDR3 coding DNA: TGTGCCAGCAGTGAAGCGGGAGTCTATGGCTACACCTTC. Translating it yields CASSEAGVYGYTF.

The chain recombines TRBV5-8 with TRBJ2-2; perhaps TRBD2 as D (6 bases). CDR3 length equals 17 residues. V lost 4 bases, J lost 4 bases, and 20 bases lay in between. The germline V gene encodes CDR1 SGHTS and CDR2 YDEGEE. The CDR3 DNA sequence: TGTGCCAGCAGCCGAGGGGTTCTTTGGGGAGGCACCGGGGAGCTGTTTTTT. This sequence encodes CASSRGVLWGGTGELFF.

V usage is TRBV6-4 and J usage is TRBJ2-5, with 10 bases identical to TRBD1. The CDR3 covers 15 residues. CDR1 is MRHNA and CDR2 is SNTAGT in the germline V gene. Trimming cost V 6 bases and J 4 bases; bases outside gene matches: 8. CDR3: CASSRQGALGETQYF. CDR3 in DNA: TGTGCCAGCAGCAGACAGGGGGCATTAGGAGAGACCCAGTACTTC.

The rearrangement links TRBV9 to TRBJ2-2; the D gene is possibly TRBD2 (5 bases). Germline loops: CDR1 SGDLS, CDR2 YYNGEE. CDR3 size: 15 residues. The germline V and J ends were trimmed by 2 bases and 3 bases, with 11 bases remaining between them. CDR3 region: CASSVGLADTGELFF. Here the CDR3 DNA reads TGTGCCAGCAGCGTCGGTCTAGCCGACACCGGGGAGCTGTTTTTT.

As regards this clone: Germline is not matched at one junction end, which may reflect a read error. Distinct nucleotide sequences in the sample also encode this CDR3. This sequence joins TRBV6-5 and TRBJ1-1; TRBD1 is a possible D gene (5 bases). CDR3 size: 14 residues. CDR1 is MNHEY and CDR2 is SVGAGI in the germline V gene. The CDR3 spells CASSLSGLDTEAFF. CDR3 nucleotides: TGTGCCAGCAGCCTCAGCGGGCTGGACACTGAAGCCTTCTTT.

V usage is TRBV19 and J usage is TRBJ2-2; weak D call: TRBD1 (5 bases). The CDR3 is made up of 15 amino acids. Trimming pared 0 bases from V and 8 bases from J, leaving 13 bases between. CDR1 is LNHDA, CDR2 SQIVND, per germline (reference sequence). DNA for the CDR3: TGTGCCAGTAGTATAGAGGTGGGCCGGACAGGGGAGCTGTTTTTT. Its protein product is CASSIEVGRTGELFF.

This chain links TRBV7-9 with TRBJ2-5, with 8 bases aligning to TRBD1. The CDR3 length is 14 residues. V shed 5 bases, J shed 4 bases, and the junction held 6 bases outside the gene matches. Germline V gene data show CDR1 as SEHNR and CDR2 as FQNEAQ (reference sequence). The CDR3 protein is CASSPRTGIETQYF. The CDR3 nucleotides are TGTGCCAGCAGCCCACGGACAGGGATAGAGACCCAGTACTTC.

This chain joins TRBV7-2 and TRBJ1-1; D is uncertain. Germline CDR1 SGHTA, CDR2 FQGNSA. Trimming removed 1 base from V and 2 bases from J, with 8 bases in between. The CDR3 is 14 amino acids. For the CDR3, the DNA is TGTGCCAGCAGCTTAGAACGGGTTAACACTGAAGCTTTCTTT. Translation gives CASSLERVNTEAFF.

This chain uses TRBV5-6 with TRBJ2-1; D is undetermined. Trimming took 0 bases from V and 11 from J, leaving 9 bases between them. The germline CDR1 and CDR2 sequences are SGHDT and YYEEEE. The length of the CDR3 is 12 residues. The CDR3 sequence is CASSLGSVKQFF. CDR3 DNA: TGTGCCAGCAGCTTGGGCTCGGTTAAGCAGTTCTTC. Full variable domain (outside the CDR3, taken from reference TRBV5-6 and TRBJ2-1): DAGVTQSPTHLIKTRGQQVTLRCSPKSGHDTVSWYQQALGQGPQFIFQYYEEEERQRGNFPDRFSGHQFPNYSSELNVNALLLGDSALYLCASSLGSVKQFFGPGTRLTVL.

The rearrangement links TRBV7-4 to TRBJ1-4; D gene uncertain. The CDR3 extends over 15 amino acids. The germline gives CDR1 SGHVT, CDR2 SQSDAQ. Trimming took 4 bases from V and 5 from J, leaving 14 bases between them. Here the CDR3 reads CASSSPLILNEKLFF. For the CDR3, the DNA is TGTGCCAGCAGCTCCCCTCTTATCCTGAATGAAAAACTGTTTTTT.